This T cell receptor beta chain was found in a study of OX40 agonist ivuxolimab in advanced cancers. Notes on the research overall: Ivuxolimab was a fully human IgG2 agonistic monoclonal antibody targeting the costimulatory receptor OX40 (CD134). Intravenous ivuxolimab was administered to patients every 2 weeks at six dose levels: 0.01, 0.1, 0.3, 1.5, 3 and 10 mg/kg. Among the approximately 54 dose-escalation patients, 19 had hepatocellular carcinoma, around 15 melanoma, 9 renal cell carcinoma and 9 head and neck cancer. In the dose-escalation cohort, 82.7% of patients were male, and the mean age was 60 years with a range of about 23 to 79. Prior anti-PD-1, anti-PD-L1 or anti-CTLA-4 therapy was permitted, and checkpoint inhibitors had been received by about 44% of dose-escalation patients. Partial responses were achieved by three dose-escalation patients, of whom one had hepatocellular carcinoma and two had cutaneous melanoma. Peripheral TCRbeta sequencing was intended to test whether TCR sequence diversity was altered and clonal T-cell expansion was caused by ivuxolimab. The monotherapy dose-escalation portion (N of about 47 patients) of the phase I ivuxolimab trial is reported in the paper.

To note about this clone: The specificity of this receptor is unknown. Per-base quality was not reported, and no clone a single base away is much larger than it.

For sequencing of the TCRbeta CDR3 region, genomic DNA was extracted from the sorted cells. The immunoSEQ Assay was used to sequence the TCRbeta CDR3 regions. This immuneACCESS table, as held by TCRdb, lists in-frame sequences with V and J called but not all clones. Of the missing ones, under half trace to an unresolved V gene in checked studies; the others have no known cause. In all, the sample holds over 35,000 clones, and more than 70% of those were seen once. Just over 20% of the sample goes to the ten largest clones. The full study reports these points: Low levels of normalized T-cell clonal expansion were also seen in some patients who did not respond. At doses of 0.1 to 3.0 mg/kg, clonal expansion of both CD4+ and CD8+ T cells in blood was seen between baseline and week 6. After ivuxolimab, CD8+ T cells had more expanded clones than CD4+ T cells on average. The antigen specificity of the peripheral T cells that underwent clonal expansion was not determined. Partial responders in the 0.1-3.0 mg/kg groups had among the lowest normalized peripheral clonal expansion, especially among CD8+ T cells.

The germline V gene (reference sequence) provides CDR1 SEHNR and CDR2 FQNEAQ. Trimming at the junction amounts to 2 bases on V and 1 base on J, and the germline ends lie 8 bases apart. Its CDR3 holds 14 amino acids, cysteine through phenylalanine. Only the CDR3 portion is preserved as DNA: 42 bases, with reading frame beginning at the first base. The trial excluded patients who had a history of autoimmune disease or who were on systemic immunosuppression. Peripheral blood for TCR sequencing was collected from all dose cohorts at baseline, on cycle 4 day 1, and on cycle 7 day 1. The samples were drawn from a first-in-human, open-label, multicenter phase I dose-escalation trial of ivuxolimab. Adults with locally advanced or metastatic melanoma, renal cell, hepatocellular, or head and neck squamous cell carcinoma were enrolled in the trial. Before TCR sequencing, CD4+ T cells and CD8+ T cells from peripheral blood were sorted into separate populations.

Recombination connected TRBV7-9 to TRBJ2-5; the D segment could be TRBD1, given 6 matching bases. The source of this sequence is an adult with an advanced solid tumor such as melanoma, head and neck, liver or kidney cancer. The sample was CD4+ or CD8+ T cells sorted from blood, taken in a trial of the OX40 agonist ivuxolimab. CDR3 loop: CASSLKGVQETQYF. The base sequence is TGTGCCAGCAGCTTAAAGGGGGTCCAAGAGACCCAGTACTTC.